What follows are 5 T cell receptor beta chains derived from one specimen sequenced in a study of cytomegalovirus exposure and HLA in healthy donors (dated by TCRdb to about 2017). The library was made by the immunoSEQ multiplex PCR assay. For the multiplex PCR, a mixture combining 60 forward primers for TCR Vbeta segments and 13 reverse primers for TCR Jbeta segments was used. TCRdb took this table from immuneACCESS and kept in-frame rearrangements with V and J called. Such tables lack part of the clones; where checked against another copy, unresolved V genes explain under half of the gap, and the rest is unexplained. Present in this sample are around 160,000 clones, approximately 83% of which were seen just once. About 9.3% of the sample is taken by the ten largest. The sample was PBMCs. All receptors derive from a man aged 18-30 years in good health and CMV-seropositive.

V gene TRBV11-2 combines with J gene TRBJ2-7; D unresolved. The germline V gene has CDR1 SGHAT and CDR2 FQNNGV. Trimming removed 5 bases at V and 1 base at J, with 12 bases between. This CDR3 is 14 amino acids long. The DNA of the CDR3 is TGTGCCAGCAGCCCCCAAGGAGCTTCCTACGAGCAGTACTTC. It encodes CASSPQGASYEQYF.

The CDR3 protein is CAIRSRQGDEQFF. In nucleotides, the CDR3 is TGTGCCATCAGATCCAGACAGGGGGATGAGCAGTTCTTC. The chain recombines TRBV10-3 with TRBJ2-1; 9 bases match TRBD1. The CDR3 runs 13 residues. With V trimmed by 6 bases and J by 8 bases, 5 bases remained unmatched. The germline V gene encodes CDR1 ENHRY and CDR2 SYGVKD.

The chain employs TRBV14 and TRBJ2-7; 7 bases map to TRBD1. This CDR3 contains 14 residues. J gave up 3 bases and V 4 bases, and 6 bases lay outside the gene matches. In germline, CDR1 is SGHDN, CDR2 FVKESK. The CDR3 DNA is TGTGCCAGCAGCCTCCGGGACAGTTACTACGAGCAGTACTTC. It is translated as CASSLRDSYYEQYF.

The V gene is TRBV14, the J gene TRBJ2-7; 7 bases match TRBD2. With V trimmed by 5 bases and J by 6 bases, 7 bases remained unmatched. Germline assignment: CDR1 SGHDN and CDR2 FVKESK. This CDR3 spans 13 amino acids. The CDR3 bases are TGTGCCAGCAGCATTGGGGGGGTCGGCGAGCAGTACTTC. This sequence encodes CASSIGGVGEQYF.

This CDR3 reads CASSSKTLYTEAFF. The CDR3 DNA is TGTGCCAGCAGTTCTAAAACCTTATACACTGAAGCTTTCTTT. V and J are TRBV27 and TRBJ1-1; D uncertain. CDR1 is MNHEY and CDR2 is SMNVEV in the germline V gene (reference sequence). The length of the CDR3 is 14 residues. V lost 4 bases and J lost 3, with 12 bases in between.